A selection of T cell receptor beta chains follows, all from one sample in a study of blood T cell repertoires in COVID-19. TCRdb keeps only in-frame clones here, not all; method: immunoSEQ multiplex PCR. The table shows approximately 400,000 clones, with about 89% occurring only once. The sample taken for sequencing was peripheral blood. The source is a man aged 35 to 55 with acute or convalescent COVID-19. CDR3s include the opening cysteine and the closing phenylalanine or tryptophan. The D gene is left open where the match is weak. A row's size may be missing; if present it is once, few, many or a size class.

CDR3aa	CDR3nt	d_gene	abundance	v_gene	j_gene
CARRTGVNTGELFF	TGTGCCCGCCGGACAGGAGTAAACACCGGGGAGCTGTTTTTT	TRBD1	NA	TRBV30	TRBJ2-2
CAISVTGVRDGYTF	TGTGCCATCAGTGTGACAGGCGTGCGGGATGGCTACACCTTC	NA	NA	TRBV10-3	TRBJ1-2
CASSWGPGGLGNSPLHF	TGTGCCAGCAGCTGGGGTCCAGGGGGCCTTGGTAATTCACCCCTCCACTTT	TRBD1	NA	TRBV9	TRBJ1-6
CASSLGGARADTQYF	TGTGCCAGCAGCTTGGGTGGGGCTCGCGCAGATACGCAGTATTTT	NA	NA	TRBV5-8	TRBJ2-3
CASSKTGILSSYNEQFF	TGTGCCAGCAGTAAGACAGGGATCCTAAGCTCCTACAATGAGCAGTTCTTC	TRBD1	NA	TRBV6-4	TRBJ2-1
CASIGQVNTEAFF	TGTGCCAGCATTGGACAGGTGAACACTGAAGCTTTCTTT	TRBD1	NA	TRBV2	TRBJ1-1
CASSQDLAGRYEQYF	TGCGCCAGCAGCCAAGATCTGGCAGGGCGCTACGAGCAGTACTTC	NA	NA	TRBV4-1	TRBJ2-7
CASSFGTGGRGYTF	TGTGCCAGCAGCTTTGGGACAGGGGGACGTGGCTACACCTTC	TRBD1	NA	TRBV5-4	TRBJ1-2
CASSVDRGTEAFF	TGCGCCAGCAGCGTTGACAGGGGAACTGAAGCTTTCTTT	TRBD1	once	TRBV5-1	TRBJ1-1
CASSEPDNEQFF	TGTGCCAGCAGTGAGCCGGACAATGAGCAGTTCTTC	NA	NA	TRBV6-1	TRBJ2-1
CASSAPRDRGTGELFF	TGTGCCAGCAGCGCCCCCCGAGACAGGGGTACCGGGGAGCTGTTTTTT	TRBD1	NA	TRBV7-6	TRBJ2-2
CASSSEQGASGNTIYF	TGTGCCAGCAGCTCTGAACAGGGGGCATCGGGAAACACCATATATTTT	TRBD1	NA	TRBV7-9	TRBJ1-3
CASSVGGGPRYEQYF	TGTGCCAGCAGCGTAGGCGGGGGCCCTCGCTACGAGCAGTACTTC	NA	NA	TRBV9	TRBJ2-7
CASSLARGYRGYTF	TGTGCCAGCAGCTTAGCAAGGGGATATCGTGGCTACACCTTC	NA	NA	TRBV7-2	TRBJ1-2
CASSPSTRNYGYTF	TGTGCCAGCAGCCCCTCTACGAGAAACTATGGCTACACCTTC	NA	NA	TRBV11-2	TRBJ1-2
CASRTPGLVYNEQFF	TGCGCCAGCAGGACCCCGGGACTCGTGTACAATGAGCAGTTCTTC	NA	NA	TRBV10-2	TRBJ2-1
CSVGRTVSSYNEQFF	TGCAGCGTCGGGAGGACAGTGAGCTCCTACAATGAGCAGTTCTTC	NA	NA	TRBV29-1	TRBJ2-1
CATSRDRLDEQYF	TGTGCCACCAGCAGAGATCGTCTTGACGAGCAGTACTTC	NA	NA	TRBV15	TRBJ2-7
CASSPEARGNSSPLHF	TGTGCCAGCAGCCCGGAGGCCAGAGGGAATAGTTCACCCCTCCACTTT	NA	NA	TRBV7-2	TRBJ1-6
CASSQTKDRAGAFF	TGTGCCAGCAGTCAAACAAAGGACAGGGCGGGAGCTTTCTTT	TRBD1	NA	TRBV28	TRBJ1-1
CASSRHDRDEQYF	TGTGCCAGCAGCCGACACGACAGGGATGAGCAGTACTTC	TRBD1	NA	TRBV7-9	TRBJ2-7
CASSPRAGGLNEKLFF	TGTGCCAGCAGCCCCCGCGCGGGGGGCCTTAATGAAAAACTGTTTTTT	NA	NA	TRBV7-9	TRBJ1-4
CASRAGWNQPQHF	TGTGCCAGCAGGGCCGGGTGGAATCAGCCCCAGCATTTT	NA	once	TRBV12-3/TRBV12-4	TRBJ1-5
CASSLGGTELYF	TGTGCCAGCAGCTTGGGCGGGACAGAACTGTACTTC	NA	NA	TRBV5-4	TRBJ2-5
CASSATGPYNEQFF	TGTGCCAGCAGCGCGACAGGGCCATACAATGAGCAGTTCTTC	TRBD1	NA	TRBV9	TRBJ2-1
CSASKRGSSYNEQFF	TGCAGTGCTAGTAAACGCGGGAGCTCCTACAATGAGCAGTTCTTC	TRBD2	NA	TRBV20-1	TRBJ2-1
CATSRTLASGAETQYF	TGTGCCACCAGCAGGACACTAGCTAGCGGGGCTGAGACCCAGTACTTC	TRBD2	NA	TRBV15	TRBJ2-5
CALGPEAFF	TGTGCCCTAGGTCCTGAAGCTTTCTTT	NA	NA	TRBV27	TRBJ1-1
CASSANVAGAGETQYF	TGTGCCAGCAGCGCGAATGTAGCGGGAGCGGGGGAGACCCAGTACTTC	TRBD2	NA	TRBV9	TRBJ2-5
CATSSGQRVYSNQPQHF	TGTGCCACCTCGTCCGGACAGCGAGTCTATAGCAATCAGCCCCAGCATTTT	NA	NA	TRBV24-1	TRBJ1-5
CASSLLEGNTEAFF	TGTGCCAGCAGTTTATTGGAGGGGAACACTGAAGCTTTCTTT	NA	few	TRBV28	TRBJ1-1
CSVDRAGSYEQYF	TGCAGCGTGGACAGGGCTGGCTCCTACGAGCAGTACTTC	TRBD1	NA	TRBV29-1	TRBJ2-7
CASSTQLDQSTDTQYF	TGTGCCAGCAGCACACAACTAGACCAATCCACAGATACGCAGTATTTT	NA	NA	TRBV7-2	TRBJ2-3
CASSYFPGQGAHGYTF	TGTGCCAGCAGCTACTTTCCGGGACAGGGGGCCCATGGCTACACCTTC	TRBD1	NA	TRBV7-2	TRBJ1-2
CASSFLRVPEKLFF	TGTGCCAGCAGTTTCCTCAGGGTCCCGGAAAAACTGTTTTTT	NA	NA	TRBV27	TRBJ1-4
CASSDPTGKNTEAFF	TGTGCCAGCAGTGACCCGACAGGGAAGAACACTGAAGCTTTCTTT	TRBD1	NA	TRBV2	TRBJ1-1
CASSMGLAGDNTGELFF	TGCGCCAGCAGCATGGGGCTAGCGGGGGACAACACCGGGGAGCTGTTTTTT	TRBD2	once	TRBV5-1	TRBJ2-2
CASSRPGQGAFLTNVLTF	TGCGCCAGCAGTCGTCCGGGACAGGGTGCTTTTTTAACCAACGTCCTGACTTTC	TRBD1	NA	TRBV23-1	TRBJ2-6
CASSDDREIYEQYF	TGCGCCAGCAGCGACGACAGGGAGATCTACGAGCAGTACTTC	TRBD1	NA	TRBV4-1	TRBJ2-7
CATDRRTGGYLGYGYTF	TGTGCCACCGATCGTAGGACAGGGGGTTACCTAGGCTATGGCTACACCTTC	TRBD1	NA	TRBV24-1	TRBJ1-2
CASRMTGEAFF	TGTGCCAGCAGAATGACAGGTGAAGCTTTCTTT	NA	once	TRBV2	TRBJ1-1
CASSIIGARGEQYF	TGTGCCAGTAGTATAATAGGGGCCAGGGGCGAGCAGTACTTC	NA	NA	TRBV19	TRBJ2-7
CASSQEQGAGDYGYTF	TGTGCCAGCAGCCAAGAGCAGGGGGCAGGTGACTATGGCTACACCTTC	TRBD1	NA	TRBV4-2	TRBJ1-2
CASSLATGSGELFF	TGTGCCAGCAGCTTAGCTACAGGGTCCGGGGAGCTGTTTTTT	NA	NA	TRBV7-9	TRBJ2-2
CASSTRLAGGPPETQYF	TGTGCTAGCAGCACCCGACTAGCGGGAGGGCCTCCAGAGACCCAGTACTTC	TRBD2	NA	TRBV7-7	TRBJ2-5
CASSDSGLAGELFF	TGTGCCAGCAGTGACTCGGGACTCGCCGGGGAGCTGTTTTTT	NA	once	TRBV6-4	TRBJ2-2
CAIKGQQGSETQYF	TGTGCCATCAAGGGCCAACAGGGTTCAGAGACCCAGTACTTC	NA	NA	TRBV28	TRBJ2-5
CASGEAGFYGYTF	TGTGCCAGCGGGGAGGCAGGATTCTATGGCTACACCTTC	NA	once	TRBV5-6	TRBJ1-2
CASRPGTSTDTQYF	TGTGCCAGCAGGCCCGGGACTAGCACAGATACGCAGTATTTT	NA	once	TRBV9	TRBJ2-3
CAIATGVSYEQYF	TGTGCCATCGCGACAGGGGTTTCCTACGAGCAGTACTTC	TRBD1	NA	TRBV10-3	TRBJ2-7
CASSSLRFYEQYF	TGTGCCAGCAGTTCGCTTAGATTCTACGAGCAGTACTTC	NA	NA	TRBV6-6	TRBJ2-7
CGGQTLRNEKLFF	TGTGGGGGACAGACTCTTCGTAATGAAAAACTGTTTTTT	TRBD1	NA	TRBV2	TRBJ1-4
CASSLARGQGNPYEQYF	TGTGCCAGCAGTTTGGCCCGCGGACAGGGAAACCCCTACGAGCAGTACTTC	TRBD1	NA	TRBV28	TRBJ2-7
CASSDGENTEAFF	TGTGCCAGCAGTGACGGGGAGAACACTGAAGCTTTCTTT	NA	NA	TRBV25-1	TRBJ1-1
CASEGDSYNEQFF	TGTGCCAGCGAAGGGGACTCTTACAATGAGCAGTTCTTC	NA	NA	TRBV2	TRBJ2-1
CASSPMSTDTNSPLHF	TGCGCCAGCAGCCCGATGTCGACAGACACTAATTCACCCCTCCACTTT	NA	NA	TRBV5-1	TRBJ1-6
CASTQGPGNTIYF	TGCGCCAGTACACAGGGCCCTGGAAACACCATATATTTT	NA	once	TRBV5-1	TRBJ1-3